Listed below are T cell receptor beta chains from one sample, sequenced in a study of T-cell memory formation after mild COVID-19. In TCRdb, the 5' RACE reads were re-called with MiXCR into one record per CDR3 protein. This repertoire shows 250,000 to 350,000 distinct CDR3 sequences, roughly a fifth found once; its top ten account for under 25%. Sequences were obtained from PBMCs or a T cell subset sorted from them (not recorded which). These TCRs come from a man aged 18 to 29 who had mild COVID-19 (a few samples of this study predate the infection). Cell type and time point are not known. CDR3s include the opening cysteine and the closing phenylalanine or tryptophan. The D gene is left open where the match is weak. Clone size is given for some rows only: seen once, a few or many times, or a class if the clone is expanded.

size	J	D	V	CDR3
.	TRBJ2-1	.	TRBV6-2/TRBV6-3	CASSRYGEQFF
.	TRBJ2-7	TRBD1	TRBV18	CASSQTGGYEQYF
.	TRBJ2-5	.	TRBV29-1	CSVEDTAGDDWQETQYF
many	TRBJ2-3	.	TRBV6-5	CASSYSASTDTQYF
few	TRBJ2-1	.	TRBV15	CATSRGESYNEQFF
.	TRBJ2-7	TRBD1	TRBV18	CASSPPGGQGDNEQYF
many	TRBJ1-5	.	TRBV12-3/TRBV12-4	CASSLSGDQPQHF
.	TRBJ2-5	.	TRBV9	CASSVAGALETQYF
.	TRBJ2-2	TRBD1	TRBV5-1	CASSSGQGGNTGELFF
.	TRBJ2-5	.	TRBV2	CASSRRRYQETQYF
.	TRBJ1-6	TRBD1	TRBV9	CASSVTQGAGSPLHF
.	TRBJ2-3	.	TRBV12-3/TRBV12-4	CASSFGKSLRISTDTQYF
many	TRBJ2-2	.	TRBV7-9	CASSLEDVSGELFF
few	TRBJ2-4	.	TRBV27	CASSTGLLDIQYF
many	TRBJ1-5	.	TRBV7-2	CASSFATENQPQHF
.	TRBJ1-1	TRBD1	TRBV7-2	CASSLRGTGTEAFF
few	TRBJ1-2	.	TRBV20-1	CSASGRYGYTF
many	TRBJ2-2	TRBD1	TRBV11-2	CASSLAGQGNDGELFF
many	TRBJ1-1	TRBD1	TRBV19	CASSGQGVGGTEAFF
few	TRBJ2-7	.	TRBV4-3	CASSQGVGFDEQYF
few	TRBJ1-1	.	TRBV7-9	CASSLPRAEAFF
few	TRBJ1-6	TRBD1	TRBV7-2	CASRSGTAEPLHF
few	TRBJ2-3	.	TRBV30	CAWRDSRTQYF
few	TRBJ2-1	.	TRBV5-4	CASSRPGTLGSYNEQFF
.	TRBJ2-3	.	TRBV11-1	CASSLGEDRRSTDTQYF
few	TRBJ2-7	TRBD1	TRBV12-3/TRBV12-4	CASRATGQNYEQYF
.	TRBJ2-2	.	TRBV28	CGGSTNTGELFF
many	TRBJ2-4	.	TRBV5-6	CASSLWGNIQYF
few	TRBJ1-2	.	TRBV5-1	CASSLNRGIDHGYTF
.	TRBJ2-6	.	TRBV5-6	CASSLVAGSGANVLTF
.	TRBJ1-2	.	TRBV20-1	CSARDWGGDLYGYTF
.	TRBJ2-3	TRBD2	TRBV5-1	CASHAPGLAGDTDTQYF
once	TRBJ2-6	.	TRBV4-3	CASSQAGSGANVLTF
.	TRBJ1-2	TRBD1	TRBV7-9	CASSTRQGNGYTF
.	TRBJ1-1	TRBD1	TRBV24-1	CATTAQGATEAFF
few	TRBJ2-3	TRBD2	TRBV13	CASSPSAVGLAGSF
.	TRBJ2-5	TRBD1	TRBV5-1	CASSLGTVPQETQYF
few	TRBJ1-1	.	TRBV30	CAWSVNLGTEAFF
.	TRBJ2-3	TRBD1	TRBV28	CASTSGTGSTDTQYF
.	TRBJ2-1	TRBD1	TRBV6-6	CASSYGEQGARNEQFF
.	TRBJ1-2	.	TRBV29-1	CSVDGLGDGYTF
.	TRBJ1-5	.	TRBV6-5	CASSYKGGDQPQHF
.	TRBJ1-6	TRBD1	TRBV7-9	CASSLDRGPSPLHF
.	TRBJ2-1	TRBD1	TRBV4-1	CASSLPRDRDRNYNEQFF
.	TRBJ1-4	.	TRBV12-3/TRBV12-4	CASSLTSTNEKLFF
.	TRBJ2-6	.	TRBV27	CASKQGSAGANVLTF
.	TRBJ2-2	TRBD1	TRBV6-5	CASSYSTGNGELFF
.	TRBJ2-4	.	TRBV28	CASSFRVLDDLGNIQYF
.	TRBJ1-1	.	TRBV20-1	CSAGSAGGSVGTEAFF
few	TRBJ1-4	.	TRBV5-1	CASSSAGVGEKLFF
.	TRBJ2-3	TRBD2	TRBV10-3	CAISESTVLAGTDTQYF
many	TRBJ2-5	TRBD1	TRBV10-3	CAISDPVGQIQETQYF